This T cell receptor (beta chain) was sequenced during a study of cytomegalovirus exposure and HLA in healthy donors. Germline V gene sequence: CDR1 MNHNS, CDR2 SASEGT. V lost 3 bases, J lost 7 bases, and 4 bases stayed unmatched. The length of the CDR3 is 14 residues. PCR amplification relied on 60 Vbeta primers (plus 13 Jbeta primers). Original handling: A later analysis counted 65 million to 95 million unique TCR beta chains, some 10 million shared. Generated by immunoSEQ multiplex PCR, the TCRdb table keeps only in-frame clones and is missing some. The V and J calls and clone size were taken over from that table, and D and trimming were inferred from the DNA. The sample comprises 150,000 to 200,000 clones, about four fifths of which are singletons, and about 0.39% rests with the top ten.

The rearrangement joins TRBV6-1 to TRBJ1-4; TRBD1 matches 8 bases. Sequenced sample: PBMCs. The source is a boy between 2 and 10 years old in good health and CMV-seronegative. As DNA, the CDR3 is TGTGCCAGCAGTGACAGGGGGCTTAGTGAAAAACTGTTTTTT. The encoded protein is CASSDRGLSEKLFF.